This record concerns one T cell receptor (beta chain) sequence. This entry comes from a study of Ad26.COV2.S vaccination and SARS-CoV-2 variants. As for the study in general: Each vaccinee took Ad26.COV2.S intramuscularly, once or twice 56 days apart.

TCRdb's table, derived via immunoSEQ multiplex PCR, lists solely in-frame clones and lacks some. The sample consists of around 300,000 clones, approximately 86% of them appearing once. Regarding treatment: roughly 20 received Ad26.COV2.S at low or high dose, single or two shots; 5 received placebo; per-sample allocation not given. Samples were taken on day 63 after the first vaccine or placebo injection. Expression of Wuhan-strain SARS-CoV-2 spike came from the Ad26 vector that formed the vaccine. Germline-derived CDR1 and CDR2 are SGDLS and YYNGEE. This CDR3 is 15 amino acids long. Trimming removed 0 bases from V and 6 bases from J, with 15 bases in between.

V and J are TRBV9 and TRBJ1-2, with D uncertain. Sequenced here: peripheral blood, sampled in a trial of Ad26.COV2.S vaccine versus placebo. The sequence derives from a person aged 18-60 years who received the Ad26.COV2.S COVID-19 vaccine or a placebo. Written as DNA, the CDR3 is TGTGCCAGCAGCGTAGGAGGGTCCGGGTTAGATGGCTACACCTTC. Protein: CASSVGGSGLDGYTF.